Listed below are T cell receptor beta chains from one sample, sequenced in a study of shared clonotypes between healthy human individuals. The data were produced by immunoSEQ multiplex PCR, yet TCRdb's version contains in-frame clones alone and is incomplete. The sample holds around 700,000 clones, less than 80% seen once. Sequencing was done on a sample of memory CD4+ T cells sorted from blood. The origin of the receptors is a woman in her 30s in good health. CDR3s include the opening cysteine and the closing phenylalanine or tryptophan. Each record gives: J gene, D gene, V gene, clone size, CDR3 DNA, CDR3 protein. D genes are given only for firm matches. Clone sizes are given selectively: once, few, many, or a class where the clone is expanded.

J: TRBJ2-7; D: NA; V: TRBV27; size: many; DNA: TGTGCCAGCAGTCCCCGGTTGTTAGTGGGGGAGCAGTACTTC; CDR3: CASSPRLLVGEQYF
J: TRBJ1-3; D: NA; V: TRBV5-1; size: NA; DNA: TGCGCCAGCAGCTTGGGGCAGATCTCTGGAAACACCATATATTTT; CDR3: CASSLGQISGNTIYF
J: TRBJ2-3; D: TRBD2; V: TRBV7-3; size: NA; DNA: TGTGCCAGCAGCGCCACTAGCGGGAGGGCCTCGCCGCAGTATTTT; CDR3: CASSATSGRASPQYF
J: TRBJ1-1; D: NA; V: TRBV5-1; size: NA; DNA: TGCGCCAGCAGCACCAGGACAGACAGCCCTGAAGCTTTCTTT; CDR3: CASSTRTDSPEAFF
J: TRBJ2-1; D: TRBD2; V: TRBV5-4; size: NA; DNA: TGTGCCAGCAGCTTGTTAGCGGGAGGGCCAAGCTACAATGAGCAGTTCTTC; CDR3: CASSLLAGGPSYNEQFF
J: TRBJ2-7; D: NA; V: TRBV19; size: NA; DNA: TGTGCCAGTAGTTCGGCGGACCCGAGCTCCTACGAGCAGTACTTC; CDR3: CASSSADPSSYEQYF
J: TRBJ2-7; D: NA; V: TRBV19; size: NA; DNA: TGTGCCAGTAGTAAAAACACCTACGAGCAGTACTTC; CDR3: CASSKNTYEQYF
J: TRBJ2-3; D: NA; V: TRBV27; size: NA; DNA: TGTGCCAGCAGTTTTATGGTCGGCGGGACAGATACGCAGTATTTT; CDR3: CASSFMVGGTDTQYF
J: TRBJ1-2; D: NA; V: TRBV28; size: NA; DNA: TGTGCCAGCAGCACAGGGTTCGGCTACACCTTC; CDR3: CASSTGFGYTF
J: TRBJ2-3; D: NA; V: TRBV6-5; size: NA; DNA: TGTGCCAGCACCTCGGACATTGGCACAGATACGCAGTATTTT; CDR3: CASTSDIGTDTQYF
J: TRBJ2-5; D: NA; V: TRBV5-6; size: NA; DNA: TGTGCCAGCAGCGTTCTATCCGGGGCGGGGGAGACCCAGTACTTC; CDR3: CASSVLSGAGETQYF
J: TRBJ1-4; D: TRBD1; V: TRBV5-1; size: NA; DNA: TGCGCCAGCAGCCCGAATCAGGGGGAGGTTGAAAAACTGTTTTTT; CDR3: CASSPNQGEVEKLFF
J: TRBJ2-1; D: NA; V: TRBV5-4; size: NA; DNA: TGTGCCAGCAAAGAACAGGCCTTAGAGGGCAATGAGCAGTTCTTC; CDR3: CASKEQALEGNEQFF
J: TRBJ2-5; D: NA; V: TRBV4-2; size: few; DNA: TGTGCCAGCAGCCTCGGCGAACAAGAGACCCAGTACTTC; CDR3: CASSLGEQETQYF
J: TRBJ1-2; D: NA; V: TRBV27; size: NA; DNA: TGTGCCAGCAGTTTCACGGGGCGAGTTGGTGGCTACACCTTC; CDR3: CASSFTGRVGGYTF
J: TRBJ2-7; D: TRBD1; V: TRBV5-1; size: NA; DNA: TGCGCCAGCAGCTTGGCGGGGGGACAGGGGACCTACGAGCAGTACTTC; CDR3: CASSLAGGQGTYEQYF
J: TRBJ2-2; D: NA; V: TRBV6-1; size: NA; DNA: TGTGCCAGCAGTGAAGAGGGGAGGGGGCGGACCGGGGAGCTGTTTTTT; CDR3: CASSEEGRGRTGELFF
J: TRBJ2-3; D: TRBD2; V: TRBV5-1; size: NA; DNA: TGCGCCAGCAGCCGGGGGGGAGGAACGCAGTATTTT; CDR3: CASSRGGGTQYF
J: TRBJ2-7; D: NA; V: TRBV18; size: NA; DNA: TGTGCCAGCTCACCAAATCTAGGGGGAGGGCGCGAGCAGTACTTC; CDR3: CASSPNLGGGREQYF
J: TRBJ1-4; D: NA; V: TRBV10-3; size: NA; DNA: TGTGCCATCGGTGACGGGGTGGCTAATGAAAAACTGTTTTTT; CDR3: CAIGDGVANEKLFF
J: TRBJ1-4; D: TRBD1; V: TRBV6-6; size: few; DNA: TGTGCCAGCAGCCACGACAGGGGCAATAATGAAAAACTGTTTTTT; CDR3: CASSHDRGNNEKLFF
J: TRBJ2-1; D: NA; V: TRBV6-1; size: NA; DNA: TGTGCCAGCAGTGGGGCACTTGGGGGCTACAATGAGCAGTTCTTC; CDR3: CASSGALGGYNEQFF